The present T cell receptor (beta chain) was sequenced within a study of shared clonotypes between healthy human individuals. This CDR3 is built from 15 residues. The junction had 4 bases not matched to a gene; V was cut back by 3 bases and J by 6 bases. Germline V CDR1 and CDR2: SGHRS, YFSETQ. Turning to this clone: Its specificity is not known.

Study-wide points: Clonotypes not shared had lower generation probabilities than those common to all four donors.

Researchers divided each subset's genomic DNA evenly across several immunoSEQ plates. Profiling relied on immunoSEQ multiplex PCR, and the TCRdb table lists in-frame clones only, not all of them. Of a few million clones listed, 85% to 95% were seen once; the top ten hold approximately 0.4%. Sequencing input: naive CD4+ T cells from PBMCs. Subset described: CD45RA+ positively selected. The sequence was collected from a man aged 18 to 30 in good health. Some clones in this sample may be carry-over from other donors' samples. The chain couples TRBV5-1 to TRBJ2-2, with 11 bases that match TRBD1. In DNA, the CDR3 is TGCGCCAGCAGCTCGGGACAGGGGGGACCCGGGGAGCTGTTTTTT. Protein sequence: CASSSGQGGPGELFF.